This T cell receptor beta chain is from a study of blood T cell repertoires in COVID-19. This clone has just one count. Unmatched junction bases numbered 11, after V lost 2 bases and J lost 7 bases. Germline V gives CDR1 GTSNPN, CDR2 SVGIG (reference sequence). The CDR3 runs to 15 residues. The method was immunoSEQ multiplex PCR; TCRdb's version includes in-frame clones alone and lacks a portion of them. The sample lists some 65,000 clones; approximately 84% were seen once. The J gene is TRBJ2-7, the V gene TRBV30; 10 bases match TRBD1. The sequence came from a man aged 40-55 years with COVID-19, enrolled during active disease. The specimen sequenced was peripheral blood. This CDR3 is CAWSLKTGGLGEQYF. The CDR3 coding sequence is TGTGCCTGGAGTTTAAAGACAGGGGGCTTGGGGGAGCAGTACTTC.